This TCR beta chain is drawn from a study of T cell changes during pregnancy in multiple sclerosis. The protocol was immunoSEQ multiplex PCR, while the TCRdb copy is restricted to in-frame clones and leaves out a portion. The data hold some 93,000 clones, with 90% to 95% observed a single time. Per the germline V gene, CDR1 is SGHTA and CDR2 is FQGNSA. CDR3 size: 17 residues. V shed 1 base, J shed 0 bases, and the junction held 2 bases outside the gene matches. The sequences come from peripheral blood, collected after pregnancy. The V and J genes are TRBV7-2 and TRBJ1-3; 11 nucleotides align to TRBD1. This TCR was sampled from a female donor in good health, enrolled as a control in a pregnancy study. DNA of the CDR3: TGTGCCAGCAGCTTAGTCGGACAGGGGGCCTCTGGAAACACCATATATTTT. Translated: CASSLVGQGASGNTIYF.